This T cell receptor (beta chain) was profiled in a study of blood T cells in healthy people across ages. This clonotype was counted a few times. Each sample used at least 6.5 million PBMCs. Through a sample-barcoded 5' primer and a J-beta primer mix, a second PCR was run for roughly 6 to 12 cycles. TCRdb passed the 5' RACE reads through MiXCR, listing each CDR3 protein once. The sample consists of almost 550,000 distinct CDR3 sequences, around 24% of them appearing once. From germline, CDR1 is MDHEN and CDR2 SYDVKM. Trimming took off 9 bases at V and 4 bases at J, with 20 bases between the two ends. The CDR3 has 15 amino acids. These same data were also listed under a study on T cells of mothers and their children.

This TCR derives from a boy younger than 18 in good health. Sequenced material: blood. The J gene is TRBJ2-3, the V gene TRBV28; D call uncertain. Here the CDR3 DNA reads TGTGCCAGTGGGCTACCACCCCTGAGCCCAGATACGCAGTATTTT. This gives the protein CASGLPPLSPDTQYF.